What follows are 3 T cell receptor beta chains derived from one specimen sequenced in a study of OX40 agonist ivuxolimab in advanced cancers. TCRdb's copy holds only in-frame clones and misses some; the assay was immunoSEQ multiplex PCR. The table lists roughly 43,000 clones, approximately 85% of them singletons. The material was CD4+ or CD8+ T cells sorted from blood, obtained in a trial of the OX40 agonist ivuxolimab. The receptor set was obtained from an adult with an advanced solid tumor such as melanoma, head and neck, liver or kidney cancer.

The CDR3 bases are TGTGCCAGCAGCGGCCGGGACACCTCCTACGAGCAGTACTTC. It codes for CASSGRDTSYEQYF. This rearrangement joins TRBV9 to TRBJ2-7, with D possibly being TRBD1 (6 bases). The V end lost 3 bases, the J end lost 0 bases, and 10 bases lay between the germline ends. CDR3 length equals 14 residues. Germline CDR1 SGDLS, CDR2 YYNGEE.

The chain recombines TRBV2 with TRBJ2-5; 7 bases map to TRBD2. In germline, CDR1 is SNHLY, CDR2 FYNNEI. The ends lost 2 bases at V and 2 bases at J; junction bases unmatched: 5. The CDR3 covers 15 residues. The CDR3 here is CASSELAEGQETQYF. CDR3 in DNA: TGTGCCAGCAGTGAACTAGCGGAGGGGCAAGAGACCCAGTACTTC.

The CDR3 nucleotides read TGCGCCAGCAGCTTTGACAGGGGGTTTAACTATGGCTACACCTTC. Protein sequence: CASSFDRGFNYGYTF. The chain links TRBV5-1 to TRBJ1-2; 9 nucleotides align to TRBD1. From germline, CDR1 is SGHRS and CDR2 YFSETQ. With 2 bases clipped from V and 1 base from J, the junction kept 3 bases outside the gene matches. This CDR3 region has 15 residues.